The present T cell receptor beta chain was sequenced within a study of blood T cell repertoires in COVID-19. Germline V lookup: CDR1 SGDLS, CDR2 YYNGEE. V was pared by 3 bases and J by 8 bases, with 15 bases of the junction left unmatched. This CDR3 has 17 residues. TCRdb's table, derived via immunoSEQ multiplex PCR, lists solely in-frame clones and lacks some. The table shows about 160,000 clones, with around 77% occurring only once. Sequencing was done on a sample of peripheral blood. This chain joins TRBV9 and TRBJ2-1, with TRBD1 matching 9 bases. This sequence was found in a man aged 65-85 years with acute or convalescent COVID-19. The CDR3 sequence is CASSALLTGGSLDEQFF. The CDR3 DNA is TGTGCCAGCAGCGCGCTTCTTACAGGGGGCAGTTTGGATGAGCAGTTCTTC.